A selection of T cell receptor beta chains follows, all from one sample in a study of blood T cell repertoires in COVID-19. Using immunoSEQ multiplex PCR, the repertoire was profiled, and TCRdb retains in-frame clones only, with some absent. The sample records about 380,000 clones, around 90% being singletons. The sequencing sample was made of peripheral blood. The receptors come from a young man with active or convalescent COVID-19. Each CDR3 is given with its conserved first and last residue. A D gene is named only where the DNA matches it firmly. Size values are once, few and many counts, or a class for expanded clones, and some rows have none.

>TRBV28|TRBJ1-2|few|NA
TGTGCCAGCAGTTCCGACTATGGCTACACCTTC
CASSSDYGYTF
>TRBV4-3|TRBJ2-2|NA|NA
TGCGCCAGCAGCCAAGATACTAGGGCCGGGGAGCTGTTTTTT
CASSQDTRAGELFF
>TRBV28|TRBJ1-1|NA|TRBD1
TGTGCCAGCAGCACCCCGGGACAGGGGGGAGGTGGATTT
CASSTPGQGGGGF
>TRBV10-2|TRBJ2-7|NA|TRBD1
TGCGCCAGCAGAGACCGGGACAGGGTTTTGCGGGAGCAGTACTTC
CASRDRDRVLREQYF
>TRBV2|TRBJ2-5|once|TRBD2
TGTGCCAGCAGGCGACTAGCGGGGGAACCTGTAGGGGAGACCCAGTACTTC
CASRRLAGEPVGETQYF
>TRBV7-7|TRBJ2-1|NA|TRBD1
TGTGCCAGCAGCTCCGGACCACGACAGGGGATCACCTACAATGAGCAGTTCTTC
CASSSGPRQGITYNEQFF
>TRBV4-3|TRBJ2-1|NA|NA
TGCGCCAGCAGCCAAGGAAGCGGTACCTACAATGAGCAGTTCTTC
CASSQGSGTYNEQFF
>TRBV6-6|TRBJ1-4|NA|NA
TGTGCCAGCAGTTACCGAAGGGGGGGGGCTGGTGAAAAACTGTTTTTT
CASSYRRGGAGEKLFF
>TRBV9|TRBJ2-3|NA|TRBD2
TGTGCCAGCAGATCCACTAGCGGGGGGAGCACAGATACGCAGTATTTT
CASRSTSGGSTDTQYF
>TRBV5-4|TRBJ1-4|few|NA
TGTGCCAGCAGCAGTGGCCTCATAGCGGAAAAACTGTTTTTT
CASSSGLIAEKLFF
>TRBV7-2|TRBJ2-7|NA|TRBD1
TGTGCCAGCAGCTTAGCGATCGGGACAGGGGGCTACGAGCAGTACTTC
CASSLAIGTGGYEQYF
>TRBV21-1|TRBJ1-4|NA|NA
TGTGCCAGCAGCAAACAAGGACAGGGTACGCTATTCGGTGAAAAACTGTTTTTT
CASSKQGQGTLFGEKLFF
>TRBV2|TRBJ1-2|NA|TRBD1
TGTGCCAGCAGGGTAGGGGGCGCGAGTGGCTACACCTTC
CASRVGGASGYTF
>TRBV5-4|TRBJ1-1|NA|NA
TGTGCCAGCAGCTTGGGACAGTATCCTATGAACACTGAAGCTTTCTTT
CASSLGQYPMNTEAFF
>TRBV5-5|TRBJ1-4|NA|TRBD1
TGTGCCAGCAGCATGACAGGGCGAGGTGAAAAACTGTTTTTT
CASSMTGRGEKLFF
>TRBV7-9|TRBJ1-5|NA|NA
TGTGCCAGCACCCGCTGGTTAGGGAGGGGGAGCAATCAGCCCCAGCATTTT
CASTRWLGRGSNQPQHF
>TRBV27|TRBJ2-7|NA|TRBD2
TGTGCCAGCAGCCTCGTGGGACTAGCGTCCTACGAGCAGTACTTC
CASSLVGLASYEQYF
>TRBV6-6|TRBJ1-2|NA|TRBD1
TGTGCCAGCAGGTTACAGGGGGCGCTTGGCTACACCTTC
CASRLQGALGYTF
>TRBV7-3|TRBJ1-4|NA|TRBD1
TGTGCCAGCAGCTTGACAGGGGGCCTCGGTGAAAAACTGTTTTTT
CASSLTGGLGEKLFF
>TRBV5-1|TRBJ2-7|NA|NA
TGCGCCAGCAGCGAGCAGGGCTACGAGCAGTACTTC
CASSEQGYEQYF
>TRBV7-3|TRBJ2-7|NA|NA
TGTGCCAGCAGCTTAGGAGGGACAGTCTCCTACGAGCAGTACTTC
CASSLGGTVSYEQYF
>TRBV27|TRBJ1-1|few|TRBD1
TGTGCCAGCATGCCGGGACAGGGCGTCCGTGGAGCTTTCTTT
CASMPGQGVRGAFF
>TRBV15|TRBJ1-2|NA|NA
TGTGCCACCAGCAGGGCGCAGGGTGCGGACTATGGCTACACCTTC
CATSRAQGADYGYTF
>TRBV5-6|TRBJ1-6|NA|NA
TGTGCCAGCAGCTTCTGGCAGGGGCCAGGGAATTCACCCCTCCACTTT
CASSFWQGPGNSPLHF
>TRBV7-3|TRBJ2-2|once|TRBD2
TGTGCCAGCAGCTTACATCCGGGCGGGGGCACCGGGGAGCTGTTTTTT
CASSLHPGGGTGELFF
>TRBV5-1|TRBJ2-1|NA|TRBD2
TGCGCCAGCAGGGCTCTGCGGGAGGAGCAGTTCTTC
CASRALREEQFF
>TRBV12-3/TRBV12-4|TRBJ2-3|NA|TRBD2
TGTGCCAGCATCCGGGGGGGTACAGATACGCAGTATTTT
CASIRGGTDTQYF
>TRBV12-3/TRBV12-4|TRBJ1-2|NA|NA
TGTGCCAGCAGAAGGGGAACTAACTATGGCTACACCTTC
CASRRGTNYGYTF
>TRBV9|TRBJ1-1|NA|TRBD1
TGTGCCAGCAGCGTGACAGGGGGCCGGACTGAAGCTTTCTTT
CASSVTGGRTEAFF
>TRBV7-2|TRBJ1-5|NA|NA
TGTGCCAGCAGCTTAATGACAGAATATCAGCCCCAGCATTTT
CASSLMTEYQPQHF
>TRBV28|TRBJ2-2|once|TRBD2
TGTGCCACCAGGCGAAGTGCTAGCGGGCATAACGGGGAGCTGTTTTTT
CATRRSASGHNGELFF
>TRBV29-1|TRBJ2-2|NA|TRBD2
TGCAGCGTTACGGGACTAGCGGGAGTTACCGGGGAGCTGTTTTTT
CSVTGLAGVTGELFF
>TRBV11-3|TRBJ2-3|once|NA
TGTGCCAGCAGCTTAGTTGGGGGGGATACGCAGTATTTT
CASSLVGGDTQYF
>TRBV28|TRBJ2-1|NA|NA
TGTGCCAGCAGGCCTGACCCACCCGTACGGGGCAATGAGCAGTTCTTC
CASRPDPPVRGNEQFF
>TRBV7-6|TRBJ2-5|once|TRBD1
TGTGCCAGCAGCGCCGGGACAGGGATCCAAGAGACCCAGTACTTC
CASSAGTGIQETQYF
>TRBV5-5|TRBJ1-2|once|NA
TGTGCCAGCAGCTGGGGGACTGGATATGGCTACACCTTC
CASSWGTGYGYTF
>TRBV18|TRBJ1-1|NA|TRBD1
TGTGCCAGCTCACCCGACAGGGGCACTGAAGCTTTCTTT
CASSPDRGTEAFF
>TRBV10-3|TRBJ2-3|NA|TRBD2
TGTGCCATCAAAGGGACTACCAGCACAGATACGCAGTATTTT
CAIKGTTSTDTQYF
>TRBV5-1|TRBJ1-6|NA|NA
TGCGCCAGCAGCTTGGCCGGGGGAGATTCACCCCTCCACTTT
CASSLAGGDSPLHF
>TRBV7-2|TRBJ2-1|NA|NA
TGTGCCAGCAGCGCTGCGTTCGGGCCCGGGGGGTTCTTC
CASSAAFGPGGFF
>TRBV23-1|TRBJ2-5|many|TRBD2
TGCGCCAGCAGTCAATCGCCCCTAGCGGGAGGTGAGACCCAGTACTTC
CASSQSPLAGGETQYF
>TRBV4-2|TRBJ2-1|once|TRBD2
TGTGCCAGCAGCCAAGAGGCCCAGCGGGAGTCGCACAATGAGCAGTTCTTC
CASSQEAQRESHNEQFF
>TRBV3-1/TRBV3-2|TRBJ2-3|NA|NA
TGTGCCAGCAGCCACTCTGCAACGGCAGGGTCGAGCACAGATACGCAGTATTTT
CASSHSATAGSSTDTQYF
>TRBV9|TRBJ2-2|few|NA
TGTGCCAGCAGCGTACAGGTGAACACCGGGGAGCTGTTTTTT
CASSVQVNTGELFF
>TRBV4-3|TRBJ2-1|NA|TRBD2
TGCGCCAGCAGCCAAGATACGACTAGCGGGGGCAATGAGCAGTTCTTC
CASSQDTTSGGNEQFF
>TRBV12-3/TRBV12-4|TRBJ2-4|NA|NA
TGTGCCAGCAGTTTCCGGGGGTCCAACATTCAGTACTTC
CASSFRGSNIQYF
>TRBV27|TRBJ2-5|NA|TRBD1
TGTGCCAGCAGTGCGAGGACAGGGTACGAGACCCAGTACTTC
CASSARTGYETQYF
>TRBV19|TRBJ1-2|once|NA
TGTGCCAGCGTTAGCAAGACGACTAACTATGGCTACACCTTC
CASVSKTTNYGYTF
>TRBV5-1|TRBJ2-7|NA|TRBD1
TGCGCCAGCAGCTTGGGTGATGTCGGGACAGGGGACTACGAGCAGTACTTC
CASSLGDVGTGDYEQYF
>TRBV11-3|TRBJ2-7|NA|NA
TGTGCCAGCAGCCCCCGGGACAAACCCTACGAGCAGTACTTC
CASSPRDKPYEQYF
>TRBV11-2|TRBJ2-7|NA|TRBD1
TGTGCCAGCAGCTTTGGTGGGACAGGGGACTACGAGCAGTACTTC
CASSFGGTGDYEQYF
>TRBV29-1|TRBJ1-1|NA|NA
TGCAGCGTTGAAGGTGCCAAGGGGCTGAACACTGAAGCTTTCTTT
CSVEGAKGLNTEAFF
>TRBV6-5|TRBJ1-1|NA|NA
TGTGCCAGCAGTTACGGGGCAGGGTGGAATACTGAAGCTTTCTTT
CASSYGAGWNTEAFF